Sequencing of this T cell receptor (beta chain) was carried out in a study of early T cells in non-severe SARS-CoV-2 infection. Study at large: The chains were unpaired, and the sequenced material was bulk RNA from unsorted whole blood. Study outcomes and limitations: There was a bias toward anti-spike CD8 responses in VDJdb matching, which missed private and CD4 specificities.

Each cDNA molecule carried a unique molecular identifier. TCRdb re-analysed the 5' RACE reads in MiXCR, keeping a single row per CDR3 protein. This table has about 55,000 distinct CDR3 sequences, about 15% appearing once. This clonotype is labeled medium-sized. Its antigen is unknown. The CDR3 loop spans 12 amino acids. Germline CDR1 is SEHNR and CDR2 is FQNEAQ (reference sequence). Trimming left V 5 bases short and J 1 base short, with 4 bases between. The chain joins TRBV7-9 to TRBJ2-3; D is unresolved. This specimen was whole blood, taken at baseline. This clonotype originated in an adult who was a healthcare worker with PCR-confirmed SARS-CoV-2 infection or an uninfected control (not recorded which). The CDR3 reads CASSRGTDTQYF. The CDR3 DNA reads as TGTGCCAGCAGCAGGGGCACAGATACGCAGTATTTT.